A selection of T cell receptor beta chains follows, all from one sample in a study of a mutant IDH1 vaccine in newly diagnosed glioma. Here immunoSEQ multiplex PCR was the method, and the copy in TCRdb shows in-frame clones only, minus some. In the table there are tens of thousands of clones, more than 75% of which are singletons. Their target antigens are unknown. Sequencing used PBMCs, obtained from a glioma patient whose treatment included an IDH1 peptide vaccine. Receptors were obtained from a woman in her 40s with glioma. Both conserved end residues are trimmed from each CDR3. The order of the fields is J gene, D gene, clone size, V gene, CDR3 protein. D genes are given only for firm matches. Clone size, where shown, is once, few, many, or a class for clones that have expanded.

TRBJ2-1	-	-	TRBV5-5	ASSLNKYNEQF
TRBJ2-2	-	-	TRBV2	ASKMVASAGELF
TRBJ1-4	TRBD1	-	TRBV4-1	ASSPSGTGGPNEKLF
TRBJ2-7	TRBD1	-	TRBV29-1	SVVGTGKNEQY
TRBJ1-6	TRBD1	-	TRBV18	ASSAGTDNSPLH
TRBJ1-1	-	-	TRBV2	ASSEAATLREAF
TRBJ2-4	TRBD1	-	TRBV4-1	ASSQGWGQGGNIQY
TRBJ2-7	-	few	TRBV5-4	ASSFGGVPYEQY
TRBJ1-2	-	-	TRBV9	ASSKLAFSGSGYT
TRBJ2-5	TRBD1	-	TRBV5-1	ASSRQGQLQETQY
TRBJ2-5	-	-	TRBV7-6	ASSLGLTGAETQY
TRBJ2-3	TRBD2	few	TRBV9	ASSALLADTDTQY
TRBJ1-1	-	-	TRBV19	ASSMFLGENTEAF
TRBJ2-7	-	once	TRBV28	ASGLGGQRTSEQY
TRBJ2-7	TRBD1	few	TRBV7-2	ASSPPGQGLVEQY
TRBJ2-6	TRBD1	-	TRBV15	ATSGTGYSGANVLT
TRBJ2-7	-	-	TRBV28	ASSFTRTEQY
TRBJ1-2	-	-	TRBV7-9	ASSLILRWDYGYT
TRBJ2-1	-	-	TRBV7-2	ASSLSPPGIGLF
TRBJ1-5	-	-	TRBV19	ATSLISRGGNQPQH
-	TRBD1	-	TRBV7-2	ASSPGQGFSLNDEQY
TRBJ2-7	-	-	TRBV9	ASSGTHLDEQY
TRBJ2-3	TRBD2	-	TRBV25-1	ASSALAGITDTQY
TRBJ2-1	TRBD2	once	TRBV7-8	ASSPFSGVNEQF
TRBJ2-7	-	-	TRBV20-1	SARVGWEQY
TRBJ2-7	TRBD2	-	TRBV19	ASSIRGGVAYEQY
TRBJ2-5	-	-	TRBV4-2	ASSQGLQLEYQETQY
TRBJ1-2	-	once	TRBV5-6	ASSLGQEHGYT
TRBJ2-2	TRBD1	-	TRBV5-4	ASSAKPGQGGTGELF
TRBJ2-7	-	-	TRBV21-1	ASNSTGSPYEQY
TRBJ2-5	-	-	TRBV30	AWAPQVQETQY
TRBJ2-2	-	-	TRBV4-2	ASSPLEGGELF
TRBJ2-7	-	-	TRBV7-8	ATSAGPTAYEQY
TRBJ2-5	-	-	TRBV5-6	ASSMTPIQETQY
TRBJ1-3	-	-	TRBV5-1	ASSYNSPGSGIGNTIY
TRBJ2-5	-	-	TRBV18	ASSPTRRETQY
TRBJ2-3	TRBD2	-	TRBV5-4	ASSLPGTSGRITDTQY
TRBJ2-3	TRBD2	-	TRBV27	ASRAGTSGMDTQY
TRBJ2-1	TRBD2	-	TRBV4-1	ASSQEKGGGLNEQF
TRBJ1-3	-	once	TRBV7-8	ASSSGTTREGNTIY
TRBJ1-1	-	-	TRBV19	ASNMGPWGTEAF
TRBJ1-1	-	once	TRBV5-6	ASSGRGLRYTEAF
TRBJ1-1	-	-	TRBV7-9	ASSPGRPNTEAF
TRBJ2-3	TRBD1	once	TRBV6-5	ASSYDGTGRADTQY
TRBJ1-2	-	-	TRBV25-1	ASSERGRAGPQSYGYT
TRBJ2-3	-	-	TRBV10-1	ASSEGGSTDTQY
TRBJ2-1	-	-	TRBV4-1	ASSPGNYYYNEQF
TRBJ1-4	-	-	TRBV10-3	AISDQTGTGGEKLF
TRBJ1-1	TRBD1	-	TRBV19	ASTNRGQGDEAF
TRBJ2-7	-	-	TRBV7-7	ASSLEVGVEQY
TRBJ2-7	-	-	TRBV5-1	ASSLGPTETYEQY
TRBJ2-5	-	-	TRBV5-1	ASSYLGGETQY
TRBJ1-4	-	-	TRBV6-1	ASSGRDTPNEKLF
TRBJ2-2	TRBD2	-	TRBV5-7	ASRTPFASGGTGELF
TRBJ1-2	TRBD1	-	TRBV6-5	ASSYQRTGPGYT
TRBJ2-3	-	-	TRBV5-4	ASSLTIPDTQY
TRBJ2-1	TRBD1	-	TRBV2	ASRQDRGSGKQF
TRBJ2-4	-	-	TRBV4-1	ASSQDGGAIKNIQY
TRBJ2-3	-	-	TRBV6-1	ASSENGDTQY
TRBJ2-2	TRBD1	-	TRBV7-9	ASSQGQVPGELF